A single sample gave rise to the 5 T cell receptor beta chains below, sequenced in a study of T-cell reconstitution after alpha-beta-depleted transplantation in children. Preparation of the TCRbeta library was carried out with unique molecular identifiers. TCRdb re-analysed the PCR reads in MiXCR, keeping a single row per CDR3 protein. The table lists 400,000 to 550,000 distinct CDR3 sequences, 10% to 13% of them singletons. Material: PBMCs, obtained before TCRalphabeta/CD19-depleted stem cell transplant. These receptors were collected from a child younger than 10 with inherited bone marrow failure, due to receive a stem cell transplant.

This clonotype was counted ten times or more. V is TRBV29-1 and J is TRBJ2-3; TRBD1 is a possible D gene (6 bases). Per the germline V gene, CDR1 is SQVTM and CDR2 is ANQGSEA. Trimming took 4 bases from V and 1 from J, leaving 12 bases between them. This CDR3 region has 14 residues. The CDR3 DNA follows: TGCAGCGTTGTAACACCAGGGGGCACAGATACGCAGTATTTT. It is translated as CSVVTPGGTDTQYF.

This clonotype was recorded at least ten times. The V and J genes are TRBV20-1 and TRBJ2-1; 9 bases are a match to TRBD2. The CDR3 is made up of 14 amino acids. Trimming removed 6 bases from V and 3 bases from J; junction bases left unmatched: 6. The V gene's germline CDR1 is DFQATT and CDR2 SNEGSKA (reference sequence). For the CDR3, the DNA is TGCAGTGCCCCGACTAGCGGAAACTACAATGAGCAGTTCTTC. This sequence encodes CSAPTSGNYNEQFF.

The rearrangement uses TRBV29-1 and TRBJ2-3; 8 positions agree with TRBD1. V shed 6 bases, J shed 3 bases, and the junction held 14 bases outside the gene matches. The CDR3 has 16 amino acids. Germline CDR1 and CDR2: SQVTM and ANQGSEA. CDR3 coding DNA: TGCAGCGTGAGCAGGGTGGCAGGGGGCCGGACAGATACGCAGTATTTT. It specifies CSVSRVAGGRTDTQYF.

The chain recombines TRBV7-2 with TRBJ2-1; D not resolved. Germline V gene data show CDR1 as SGHTA and CDR2 as FQGNSA. Deletions cut 5 bases from V and 8 bases from J, with 10 bases between. The CDR3 contains 12 residues. The CDR3 protein is CASSASSYEQFF. CDR3 sequence (DNA): TGTGCCAGCAGCGCCTCCTCCTATGAGCAGTTCTTC.

In its sample, this clonotype was seen many times. The genes are TRBV27 and TRBJ1-6, with 7 bases identical to TRBD1. V was clipped by 6 bases and J by 9 bases; unmatched bases: 14. CDR1 and CDR2 (germline): MNHEY, SMNVEV (reference sequence). The CDR3 has 16 amino acids. This CDR3 reads CASRKGALQSGSPLHF. CDR3 coding DNA: TGTGCCAGCAGAAAGGGGGCCCTGCAAAGTGGTTCACCCCTCCACTTT.